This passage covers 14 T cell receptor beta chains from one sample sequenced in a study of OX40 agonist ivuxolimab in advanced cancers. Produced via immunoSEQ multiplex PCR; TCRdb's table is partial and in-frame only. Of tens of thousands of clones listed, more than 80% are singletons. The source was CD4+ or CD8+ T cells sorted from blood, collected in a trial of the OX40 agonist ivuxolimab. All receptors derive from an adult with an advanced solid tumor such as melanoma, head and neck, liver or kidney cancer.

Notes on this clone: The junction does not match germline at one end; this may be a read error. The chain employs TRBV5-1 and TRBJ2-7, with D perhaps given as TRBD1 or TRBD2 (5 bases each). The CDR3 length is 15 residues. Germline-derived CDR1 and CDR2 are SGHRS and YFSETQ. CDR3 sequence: CASSLAGTRSHEQYF. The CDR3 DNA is TGCGCCAGCAGCTTGGCCGGGACCCGCTCCCACGAGCAGTACTTC.

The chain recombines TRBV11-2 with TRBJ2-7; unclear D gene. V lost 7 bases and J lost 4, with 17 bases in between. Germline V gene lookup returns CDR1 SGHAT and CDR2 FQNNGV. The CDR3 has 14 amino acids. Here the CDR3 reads CASTISDPGYEQYF. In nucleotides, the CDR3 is TGTGCCAGCACCATTTCAGACCCGGGTTACGAGCAGTACTTC.

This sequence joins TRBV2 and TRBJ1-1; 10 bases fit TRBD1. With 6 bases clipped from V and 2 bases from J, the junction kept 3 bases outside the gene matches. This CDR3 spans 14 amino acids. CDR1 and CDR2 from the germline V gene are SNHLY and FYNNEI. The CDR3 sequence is CASSGQGGNTEAFF. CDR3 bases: TGTGCCAGCAGCGGACAGGGGGGTAACACTGAAGCTTTCTTT.

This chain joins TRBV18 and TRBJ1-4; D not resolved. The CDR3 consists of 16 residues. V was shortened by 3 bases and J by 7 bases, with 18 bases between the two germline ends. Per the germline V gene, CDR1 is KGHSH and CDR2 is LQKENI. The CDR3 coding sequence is TGTGCCAGCTCACCTGCCGGGGTTGGGGTCGGTGAAAAACTGTTTTTT. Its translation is CASSPAGVGVGEKLFF.

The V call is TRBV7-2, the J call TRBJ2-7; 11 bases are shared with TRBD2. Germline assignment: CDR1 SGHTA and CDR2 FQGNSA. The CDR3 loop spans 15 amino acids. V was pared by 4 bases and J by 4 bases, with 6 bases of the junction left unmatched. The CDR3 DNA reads TGTGCCAGCAGCTCCCACGCTAGCGGGGGGTACGAGCAGTACTTC. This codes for CASSSHASGGYEQYF.

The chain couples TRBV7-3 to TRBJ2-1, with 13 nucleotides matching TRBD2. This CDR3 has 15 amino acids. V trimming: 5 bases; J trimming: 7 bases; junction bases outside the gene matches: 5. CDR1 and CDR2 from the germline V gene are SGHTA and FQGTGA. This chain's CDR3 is CASSPGTSGENEQFF. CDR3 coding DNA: TGTGCCAGCAGCCCGGGGACTAGCGGGGAGAATGAGCAGTTCTTC.

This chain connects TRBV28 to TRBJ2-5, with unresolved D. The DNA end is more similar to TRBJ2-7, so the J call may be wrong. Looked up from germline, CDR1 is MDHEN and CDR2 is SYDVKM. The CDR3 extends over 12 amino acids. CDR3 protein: CASSFYSYEQYF. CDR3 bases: TGTGCCAGCAGCTTTTATTCCTACGAGCAGTACTTC.

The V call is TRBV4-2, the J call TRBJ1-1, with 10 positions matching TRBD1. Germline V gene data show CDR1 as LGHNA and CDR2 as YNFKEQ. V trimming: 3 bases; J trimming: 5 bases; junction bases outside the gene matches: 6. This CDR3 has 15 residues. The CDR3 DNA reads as TGTGCCAGCAGCCAGCATGGGACAGGGGCTACTGAAGCTTTCTTT. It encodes CASSQHGTGATEAFF.

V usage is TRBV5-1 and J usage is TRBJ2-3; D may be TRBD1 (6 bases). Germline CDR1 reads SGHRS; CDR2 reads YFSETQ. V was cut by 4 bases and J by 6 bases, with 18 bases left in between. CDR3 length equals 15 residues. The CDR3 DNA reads TGCGCCAGCAGCCAGGACAGTTTTACTTTTGATACGCAGTATTTT. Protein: CASSQDSFTFDTQYF.

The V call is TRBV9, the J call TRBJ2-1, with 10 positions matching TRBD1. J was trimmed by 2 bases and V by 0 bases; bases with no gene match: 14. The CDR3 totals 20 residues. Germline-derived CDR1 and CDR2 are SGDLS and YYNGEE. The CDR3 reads CASSVASGTGEIYAYNEQFF. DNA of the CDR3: TGTGCCAGCAGCGTAGCTTCCGGGACAGGGGAAATCTATGCCTACAATGAGCAGTTCTTC.

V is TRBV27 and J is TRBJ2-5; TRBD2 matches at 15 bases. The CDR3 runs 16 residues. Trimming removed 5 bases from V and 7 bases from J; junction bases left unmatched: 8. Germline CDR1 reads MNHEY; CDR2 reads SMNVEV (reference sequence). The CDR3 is CASSLGLAGGPGTQYF. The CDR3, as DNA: TGTGCCAGCAGTCTCGGACTAGCGGGGGGGCCGGGGACCCAGTACTTC.

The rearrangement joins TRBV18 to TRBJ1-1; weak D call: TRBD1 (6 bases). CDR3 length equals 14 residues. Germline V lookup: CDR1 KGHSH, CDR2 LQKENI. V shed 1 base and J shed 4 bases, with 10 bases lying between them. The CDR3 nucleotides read TGTGCCAGCTCACCACGGGACAATCCCACTGAAGCTTTCTTT. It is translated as CASSPRDNPTEAFF.

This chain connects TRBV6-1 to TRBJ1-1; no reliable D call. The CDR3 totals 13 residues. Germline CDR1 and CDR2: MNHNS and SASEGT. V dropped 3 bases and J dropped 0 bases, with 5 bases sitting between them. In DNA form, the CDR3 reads TGTGCCAGCAGTGATCTTGTGAACACTGAAGCTTTCTTT. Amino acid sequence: CASSDLVNTEAFF.

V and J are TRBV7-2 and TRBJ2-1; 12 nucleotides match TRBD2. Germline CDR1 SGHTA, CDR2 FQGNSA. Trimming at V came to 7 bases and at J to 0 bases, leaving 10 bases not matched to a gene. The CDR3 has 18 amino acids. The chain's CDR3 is CASIRTSGALTSYNEQFF. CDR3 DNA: TGTGCCAGCATCAGGACTAGCGGGGCCCTGACCTCCTACAATGAGCAGTTCTTC.